This T cell receptor beta chain was captured in a study of shared clonotypes between healthy human individuals. Study results and limitations: The study found lower generation probabilities in non-shared clonotypes than in those shared by all four donors.

Donors comprised healthy HIV-negative adults lacking recent acute infections or vaccinations. Caucasian adults residing in Nashville, Tennessee made up all the donors. Worth noting for this clone: The antigen is unknown. This same CDR3 is encoded by further DNA sequences in the sample.

Replicate PCRs run on sorted subsets employed 200 ng DNA, around 27,000 T cell genomes. Profiling relied on immunoSEQ multiplex PCR, and the TCRdb table lists in-frame clones only, not all of them. Of more than 1.2 million clones listed, just under 99% are singletons. This clonotype was sampled from a man aged 25-45 years in good health. The specimen sequenced was naive CD4+ T cells sorted from blood. Described subset: CD45RA+ positively selected.

CDR3 DNA sequence: TGTGCCAGCAGCACCCGAGGCACAGATACGCAGTATTTT. This codes for CASSTRGTDTQYF. This chain connects TRBV11-3 to TRBJ2-3, with D hard to call. V lost 5 bases and J lost 1, with 7 bases in between. The CDR3 totals 13 residues. The germline V gene has CDR1 SGHNT and CDR2 YENEEA. Together with reference TRBV11-3 and TRBJ2-3, the CDR3 gives the full variable domain: EAGVVQSPRYKIIEKKQPVAFWCNPISGHNTLYWYLQNLGQGPELLIRYENEEAVDDSQLPKDRFSAERLKGVDSTLKIQPAELGDSAVYLCASSTRGTDTQYFGPGTRLTVL.